Below are 21 T cell receptor beta chains sequenced from a single sample in a study of CD8 T cells in ankylosing spondylitis. In TCRdb, the 5' RACE reads were re-called with MiXCR into one record per CDR3 protein. The table has 250,000 to 300,000 distinct CDR3 sequences, 20% seen once. The sequenced sample was blood, either unsorted or a sorted T cell fraction (not recorded which). The source is a male donor with ankylosing spondylitis or in good health (not recorded which).

This sequence joins TRBV4-1 and TRBJ1-2, with 10 bases lining up with TRBD1. Germline V gives CDR1 MGHRA, CDR2 YSYEKL. The ends lost 5 bases at V and 7 bases at J; junction bases unmatched: 4. CDR3 length: 13 residues. CDR3 protein: CASSRQGASGYTF. CDR3 DNA: TGCGCCAGCAGCAGACAGGGGGCGAGTGGCTACACCTTC.

The rearrangement links TRBV10-3 to TRBJ2-2; perhaps TRBD1 as D (5 bases). The germline V and J ends were trimmed by 0 bases and 4 bases, with 9 bases remaining between them. The CDR3 is 15 amino acids. Germline V gene sequence: CDR1 ENHRY, CDR2 SYGVKD. CDR3 sequence (DNA): TGTGCCATCAGTGAGTCTGACAGCTCCACCGGGGAGCTGTTTTTT. Translation gives CAISESDSSTGELFF.

This chain uses TRBV5-6 with TRBJ1-6, with 7 bases identical to TRBD1. The germline V gene has CDR1 SGHDT and CDR2 YYEEEE. The CDR3 sequence is 15 residues long. V trimming: 4 bases; J trimming: 7 bases; junction bases outside the gene matches: 8. The CDR3, as DNA: TGTGCCAGCAGCACATACGACAGGGACAATTCACCCCTCCACTTT. Its translation: CASSTYDRDNSPLHF. Drawing the rest from reference TRBV5-6 and TRBJ1-6, the complete variable domain is DAGVTQSPTHLIKTRGQQVTLRCSPKSGHDTVSWYQQALGQGPQFIFQYYEEEERQRGNFPDRFSGHQFPNYSSELNVNALLLGDSALYLCASSTYDRDNSPLHFGNGTRLTVT.

The V and J genes are TRBV5-1 and TRBJ1-6; D ambiguous. Trimming left V 0 bases short and J 13 bases short, with 8 bases between. Germline V gene sequence: CDR1 SGHRS, CDR2 YFSETQ. This CDR3 comprises 12 residues. The CDR3 sequence is CASSLVDGPLHF. CDR3 sequence (DNA): TGCGCCAGCAGCTTGGTTGACGGGCCCCTCCACTTT.

On this clonotype: The germline gene is not matched at one end of the junction; a read error may be the cause. The chain joins TRBV18 to TRBJ1-1; 8 bases align to TRBD1. The CDR3 has 15 residues. Germline values: CDR1 KGHSH, CDR2 LQKENI. The CDR3 DNA reads as TGTGTCAGCTCATCCCGGACAGGGATGAACACTGAAGCTTTCTTT. Amino acids: CVSSSRTGMNTEAFF.

Remarks on this clonotype: Possible read error: a much larger clone is one base away. The rearrangement uses TRBV5-5 and TRBJ2-7, with 7 bases identical to TRBD1. V shed 4 bases and J 3 bases; nucleotides not matched to a gene: 10. Per germline, CDR1 SGHKS and CDR2 YYEKEE (reference sequence). This CDR3 is built from 15 residues. The CDR3 DNA follows: TGTGCCAGCAGCCCCGGGGCGACAGGGAACTACGAGCAGTACGTC. It is translated as CASSPGATGNYEQYV.

The chain carries TRBV27 and TRBJ1-1; D is possibly TRBD1 (6 bases). The length of the CDR3 is 14 residues. Trimming removed 5 bases at V and 5 bases at J, with 15 bases between. Germline-derived CDR1 and CDR2 are MNHEY and SMNVEV (reference sequence). CDR3 residues: CASSPGLQGTEAFF. For the CDR3, the DNA is TGTGCCAGCAGTCCCGGACTCCAGGGGACTGAAGCTTTCTTT.

In its sample, this clonotype was seen many times. The rearrangement joins TRBV5-1 to TRBJ2-1, with D maybe TRBD2 (5 bases). Per the germline V gene, CDR1 is SGHRS and CDR2 is YFSETQ. V gave up 5 bases and J gave up 4 bases, with 10 bases separating them. There are 13 residues in the CDR3. CDR3 bases: TGCGCCAGCAGGGGTAGCGAGTACAATGAGCAGTTCTTC. It encodes CASRGSEYNEQFF.

The V gene is TRBV7-2, the J gene TRBJ1-4; 7 bases match TRBD1. Germline trimming cut 5 bases from V and 2 bases from J; bases unmatched to any gene: 8. CDR1 SGHTA and CDR2 FQGNSA come from the germline V gene. This CDR3 is built from 16 residues. The CDR3 here is CASSRQGLMTNEKLFF. For the CDR3, the DNA is TGTGCCAGCAGCCGACAGGGCCTTATGACTAATGAAAAACTGTTTTTT.

The chain is built from TRBV7-2 and TRBJ1-6; no firm D call. CDR1 is SGHTA, CDR2 FQGNSA, per germline. The CDR3 contains 13 residues. The V end was cut by 0 bases, the J end by 7 bases, with 4 bases between. CDR3 in amino acids: CASSLAANSPLHF. The CDR3 nucleotides are TGTGCCAGCAGCTTAGCCGCGAATTCACCCCTCCACTTT.

This clonotype occurred once. This rearrangement joins TRBV4-2 to TRBJ2-1; D may be TRBD2 (6 bases). CDR3 length: 13 residues. Germline V gene sequence: CDR1 LGHNA, CDR2 YNFKEQ. Between the trimmed V and J ends, which lost 5 bases and 6 bases, there was a span of 11 bases. CDR3 bases: TGTGCCAGCAGCGCCCGGGACTTCAATGAGCAGTTCTTC. Its protein product is CASSARDFNEQFF.

This clonotype was seen repeatedly, ten times or more. This rearrangement joins TRBV7-3 to TRBJ1-3, with unresolved D. Germline V gene data show CDR1 as SGHTA and CDR2 as FQGTGA. V was shortened by 5 bases and J by 2 bases, with 7 bases between the two germline ends. The CDR3 runs to 13 residues. This CDR3 reads CASSRAAGNTIYF. The CDR3 DNA reads as TGTGCCAGCAGCAGGGCGGCTGGAAACACCATATATTTT.

The CDR3 is CSGGGGTGELFF. CDR3 DNA sequence: TGCAGCGGGGGAGGGGGCACCGGGGAGCTGTTTTTT. The chain uses TRBV29-1 and TRBJ2-2; D is perhaps TRBD2 (7 bases). The germline V gene has CDR1 SQVTM and CDR2 ANQGSEA. V dropped 7 bases and J dropped 4 bases, with 10 bases sitting between them. This CDR3 contains 12 residues.

The CDR3 spells CASSSADFTSSYNEQFF. CDR3 nucleotides: TGTGCCAGCAGTTCTGCGGACTTCACTAGCTCCTACAATGAGCAGTTCTTC. The V gene is TRBV12-3 or TRBV12-4, the J gene TRBJ2-1, with D maybe TRBD2 (5 bases). The CDR3 is made up of 17 amino acids. V shed 4 bases and J shed 0 bases, with 16 bases lying between them.

The chain couples TRBV6-1 to TRBJ2-1, with 12 bases fitting TRBD2. Looked up from germline, CDR1 is MNHNS and CDR2 is SASEGT. The CDR3 consists of 15 residues. V lost 5 bases to trimming and J lost 8 bases; unmatched junction nucleotides: 7. This CDR3 is CASSPGLAGIYEQFF. CDR3 in DNA: TGTGCCAGCAGTCCTGGACTAGCGGGAATCTATGAGCAGTTCTTC.

V and J are TRBV24-1 and TRBJ2-3, with TRBD2 matching 9 bases. CDR3 length: 16 residues. From germline, CDR1 is KGHDR and CDR2 SFDVKD. J lost 5 bases, V lost 4 bases, and 9 bases had no gene match. The CDR3 loop reads CATSEGSGSSVDTQYF. The DNA for the CDR3 is TGTGCCACCAGTGAAGGTAGCGGGAGCTCGGTAGATACGCAGTATTTT.

This clonotype was detected only a few times. This chain joins TRBV5-1 and TRBJ2-7; D tentatively reads TRBD1 or TRBD2 (5 bases each). There are 15 residues in the CDR3. CDR1 is SGHRS and CDR2 is YFSETQ in the germline V gene. Trimming pared 0 bases from V and 2 bases from J, leaving 12 bases between. This CDR3 reads CASSLDPGSPYEQYV. The CDR3 nucleotides read TGCGCCAGCAGCTTGGATCCAGGGAGTCCCTACGAGCAGTACGTC.

The rearrangement joins TRBV6-1 to TRBJ2-5, with D tentatively TRBD2 (5 bases). In germline, CDR1 is MNHNS, CDR2 SASEGT. CDR3 length: 14 residues. Trimming removed 8 bases at V and 0 bases at J, with 13 bases between. The CDR3 DNA follows: TGTGCCAGCTCAGAGGGCTTTTACCAAGAGACCCAGTACTTC. Translated, it gives CASSEGFYQETQYF.

This clonotype was found many times. This sequence joins TRBV29-1 and TRBJ1-2; a possible D gene is TRBD1 (5 bases). Trimming took 8 bases from V and 8 from J, leaving 9 bases between them. The CDR3 is made up of 9 amino acids. Per the germline V gene, CDR1 is SQVTM and CDR2 is ANQGSEA. CDR3 nucleotide sequence: TGCAGCTTCAGGGAGGGCTACACCTTC. This sequence encodes CSFREGYTF.

The CDR3 is CSANQGGNIQYF. CDR3 bases: TGCAGTGCTAATCAGGGCGGTAACATTCAGTACTTC. The rearrangement uses TRBV20-1 and TRBJ2-4, with TRBD1 as a possible D gene (5 bases). Trimming took off 4 bases at V and 7 bases at J, with 11 bases between the two ends. Germline V lookup: CDR1 DFQATT, CDR2 SNEGSKA (reference sequence). The CDR3 is made up of 12 amino acids.

This clonotype occurred a few times. The chain is built from TRBV5-6 and TRBJ1-1, with TRBD1 as a possible D gene (5 bases). CDR3 length: 15 residues. The V gene's germline CDR1 is SGHDT and CDR2 YYEEEE. Between the trimmed V and J ends, which lost 2 bases and 3 bases, there was a span of 14 bases. CDR3 residues: CASSLYGTPHTEAFF. Here the CDR3 DNA reads TGTGCCAGCAGCTTATACGGGACCCCACACACTGAAGCTTTCTTT.